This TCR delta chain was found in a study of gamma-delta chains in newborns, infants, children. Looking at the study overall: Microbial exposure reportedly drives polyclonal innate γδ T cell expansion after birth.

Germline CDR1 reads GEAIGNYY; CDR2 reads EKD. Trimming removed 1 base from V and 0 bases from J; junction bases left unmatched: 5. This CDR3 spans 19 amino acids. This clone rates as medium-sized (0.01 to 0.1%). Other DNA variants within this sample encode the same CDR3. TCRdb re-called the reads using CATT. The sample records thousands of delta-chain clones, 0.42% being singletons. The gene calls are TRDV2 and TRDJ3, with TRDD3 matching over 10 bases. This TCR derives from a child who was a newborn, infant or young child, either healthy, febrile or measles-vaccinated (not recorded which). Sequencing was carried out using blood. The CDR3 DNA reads TGTGCCTGTGACACGTACTGGGGGATGAGCTCCTGGGACACCCGACAGATGTTTTTC. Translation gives CACDTYWGMSSWDTRQMFF.